This T cell receptor (beta chain) appears in the sequencing data of a study of cytomegalovirus exposure and HLA in healthy donors. The PCR was carried out with 60 Vbeta primers and 13 Jbeta primers. The table came from immunoSEQ multiplex PCR; TCRdb's copy has only in-frame clones and leaves some out. The sample includes about 120,000 clones, approximately 80% of them seen just once. This clone was seen just once. V lost 6 bases to trimming and J lost 5 bases, with 10 bases between them. Germline assignment: CDR1 SNHLY and CDR2 FYNNEI. CDR3 length: 13 amino acids. This TCR was sampled from a man aged 25-40 years in good health and CMV-seropositive. The rearrangement joins TRBV2 to TRBJ1-4; D unclear. The sequencing input was PBMCs. The CDR3 nucleotides are TGTGCCAGCAGCCTAACGGGGAATGAAAAACTGTTTTTT. The encoded protein is CASSLTGNEKLFF.